A selection of T cell receptor beta chains follows, all from one sample in a study of CD8 T cells in ankylosing spondylitis. TCRdb processed the 5' RACE reads anew with MiXCR; each CDR3 protein has one entry. The sample includes around 300,000 distinct CDR3 sequences, about 14% seen only once; the top ten take approximately 1%. Input material: blood, either unsorted or a sorted T cell fraction (not recorded which). These receptors were collected from a male donor with ankylosing spondylitis or in good health (not recorded which). Both conserved end residues are trimmed from each CDR3. Fields, in order: V gene, D gene, clone size, CDR3 protein. The D gene is left open where the match is weak. The size of a clone is reported for some rows only, either as once, few or many, or as a class for expanded clones.

>TRBV20-1|TRBD2|-
SASPLAGLGTQY
>TRBV12-3/TRBV12-4|TRBD2|-
ASSPSAGGAYEQY
>TRBV18|TRBD2|-
ASSPLGGKQY
>TRBV12-3/TRBV12-4|-|many
ASRWDNEQF
>TRBV5-4|TRBD1|-
ASSPQGEQGQF
>TRBV6-6|-|few
AGARTEGEQY
>TRBV7-9|-|-
AMGLGHHYEQY
>TRBV12-3/TRBV12-4|TRBD1|many
ASSPGQGSGELF
>TRBV12-3/TRBV12-4|TRBD2|few
ASRKGLGGSNTGELF
>TRBV12-3/TRBV12-4|-|few
ASSLSTKYYEQY
>TRBV20-1|TRBD2|-
SARAGGLSYEQY
>TRBV5-1|TRBD1|many
ASSWGQGPDTQY
>TRBV12-3/TRBV12-4|-|few
ASSLDGPNEKLF
>TRBV6-1|-|few
ASSPTLDSYEQY
>TRBV10-3|-|-
AIPPPERTGELF
>TRBV6-2/TRBV6-3|TRBD1|few
ASTRTGDTYGYT
>TRBV29-1|-|-
SVGTGYQNQPQH
>TRBV4-1|-|few
ASSQGRGKSNGQY
>TRBV6-1|-|-
ASGTRALGPEQY
>TRBV7-2|TRBD2|-
ASSRGLAGPNTGELF
>TRBV2|-|few
ASSIAYNEQF
>TRBV12-3/TRBV12-4|-|few
ASRRGTGELF